This T cell receptor beta chain was documented in a study of blood T cell repertoires in COVID-19. For the study at large: Sample material is recorded as cDNA or gDNA derived from T cells, B-cell-depleted T cells, or PBMCs.

The CDR3 loop spans 17 amino acids. Germline V gives CDR1 SGHRS, CDR2 YFSETQ. V was trimmed by 0 bases and J by 3 bases, leaving 18 bases between them. Method: immunoSEQ multiplex PCR; TCRdb's copy keeps in-frame clones and lacks some. The data contain a few hundred thousand clones, 80% of them singletons. The clonotype originates from a human donor in a cohort sampled during active COVID-19. The gene calls are TRBV5-1 and TRBJ2-5, with no clear D. Sequenced input: peripheral blood. Here the CDR3 reads CASSLGPPETPEETQYF. In DNA form, the CDR3 reads TGCGCCAGCAGCTTGGGGCCTCCCGAAACCCCCGAAGAGACCCAGTACTTC.